A selection of T cell receptor beta chains follows, all from one sample in a study of blood T cell repertoires in COVID-19. Assay used: immunoSEQ multiplex PCR; TCRdb lists only in-frame clones, some missing. The table includes 400,000 to 450,000 clones, 80% to 90% detected once. Material: PBMCs or T cells enriched from blood (not recorded which). The receptor source for this set is a man aged 25-40 years who had recovered from COVID-19. CDR3s include the opening cysteine and the closing phenylalanine or tryptophan. Fields, in order: J gene, V gene, CDR3 protein.

TRBJ2-1	TRBV28	CASSLGGQALEQFF
TRBJ2-3	TRBV6-4	CASFTRDKSTDTQYF
TRBJ1-6	TRBV5-1	CASSFSDSQPPLHF
TRBJ1-1	TRBV5-6	CASKPTGLVLPNTEAFF
TRBJ2-1	TRBV28	CASSRSHNNEQFF
TRBJ1-4	TRBV10-3	CAISEQEFNEKLFF
TRBJ1-1	TRBV28	CASITQGDTEAFF
TRBJ2-7	TRBV24-1	CATSASGAPYEQYF
TRBJ2-2	TRBV3-1/TRBV3-2	CASSLTAGTGELFF
TRBJ2-5	TRBV5-5	CASSWGGTRETQYF
TRBJ1-1	TRBV19	CASGVISLNTEAFF
TRBJ1-1	TRBV27	CASSLSGQVNTEAFF
TRBJ2-3	TRBV7-2	CASSPWGGSAADTQYF
TRBJ2-7	TRBV6-1	CASSEVPGQGYEQYF
TRBJ1-1	TRBV5-4	CASSSGTGRNTEAFF